The TCR beta chain under discussion was sequenced for a study of blood T cell repertoires in COVID-19. Per the germline V gene, CDR1 is SGHNT and CDR2 is YYREEE (reference sequence). This CDR3 has 15 amino acids. Trimming left V 0 bases short and J 1 base short, with 11 bases between. Profiled with immunoSEQ multiplex PCR; TCRdb holds only in-frame clones, not every one. The table records under 150,000 clones, more than 80% of them present only once. This receptor was taken from a woman at least 80 years old in a cohort sampled during active or convalescent COVID-19. The specimen was peripheral blood. The V call is TRBV5-4, the J call TRBJ2-7; D may be TRBD1 (7 bases). The CDR3 nucleotides read TGTGCCAGCAGCTTGGCGACAGGGAGGTCCTACGAGCAGTACTTC. This codes for CASSLATGRSYEQYF.